In its sample, the clone carrying this T cell receptor (beta chain) was seen once. Its antigen is unidentified. The CDR3 contains 13 residues. CDR1 SGHTA and CDR2 FQGTGA come from the germline V gene. V lost 6 bases and J lost 1, with 9 bases in between. The sample is drawn from a study of cytomegalovirus exposure and HLA in healthy donors. Study background: Around 180 million T cells yielded around 120 million unique TCR beta sequences in earlier analysis. Broader study findings: Specificity for CMV antigens was confirmed in vitro for a few of the CMV-associated chains. The authors listed 164 TCR beta chains as cytomegalovirus-associated.

In the PCR, 60 Vbeta and 13 Jbeta primers were used. The method was immunoSEQ multiplex PCR; TCRdb's version includes in-frame clones alone and lacks a portion of them. This table has about 120,000 clones, 80% appearing once. The material sequenced was PBMCs. The chain employs TRBV7-3 and TRBJ1-1; D may be TRBD1 (5 bases). The TCR sequence derives from a female donor in good health and CMV-seropositive. The CDR3, as DNA: TGTGCCAGCAGAACCGGACAGAACACTGAAGCTTTCTTT. It yields the protein CASRTGQNTEAFF.